This T cell receptor (beta chain) was profiled in a study of CD8+ T cells in alopecia areata (dated by TCRdb to 2016 to 2019). Regarding the complete study: Treated patients were enrolled in an open-label pilot trial of oral tofacitinib at 5 to 10 mg twice daily for moderate-to-severe alopecia areata. Patients stayed on tofacitinib for 6 to 18 months and then had 6 months of follow-up off drug so that delayed response and recurrence could be assessed. High-throughput TCRbeta sequencing was used to examine T cell clonal expansion in alopecia areata in both the C3H/HeJ mouse model and human patients. Human TCRbeta sequencing covered scalp tissue and sorted CD4+ and CD8+ peripheral blood T cells from patchy and totalis/universalis alopecia areata patients and healthy controls. Biopsies were taken from tofacitinib-treated patients at baseline and at 4 and 24 weeks of treatment, and a later scalp biopsy was taken in several of the tofacitinib-treated patients. Scalp clonality was compared among normal scalp (n=4), patchy alopecia areata scalp (n=8), and alopecia totalis/universalis scalp (n=8). RNA was obtained with the PAXgene miRNA kit for fixed scalp, the miRNeasy kit for PBMCs, and the RNeasy kit for mouse skin. Amplification of TCRbeta CDR3 regions was done by immunoSEQ multiplex PCR using 35 Vbeta forward primers and 13 Jbeta reverse primers. The study at large found these results: Compared with normal scalp, lesional scalp had higher clonality and more expanded CD8+ clones, particularly in alopecia totalis/universalis, a pattern that suggests antigenic drive. Shared TCR sequences between patients were less evident than in mice, which may be partly attributable to HLA diversity in the patient population. Scalp TCR repertoire analysis is complicated because resident alphabeta T cells in normal human skin are also sequenced, whereas mouse skin is dominated by gammadelta T cells.

Reading from cysteine to phenylalanine, the CDR3 counts 17 amino acids. Only the CDR3 DNA stays, 51 bases, in frame from base 1. The germline V gene gives CDR1 as SGHRS and CDR2 as YFSETQ. The germline V and J ends show losses of 0 bases and 5 bases respectively, and no gene match explains 12 bases of the junction. The protocol used for the library was the immunoSEQ multiplex PCR assay. RNA was extracted from all samples and reverse transcribed into cDNA, which served as template for TCR sequencing. First-strand cDNA was synthesized using SuperScript III with a 2:1 mix of oligo-dT and random hexamers. Amplification bias was assessed with a synthetic immune receptor repertoire, and residual bias was removed computationally. In the paper's pipeline: Raw reads were preprocessed to remove errors, and CDR3 was defined according to IMGT conventions as the region from the conserved cysteine to phenylalanine. Clonality was computed by normalizing Shannon entropy by log2 of the number of productive unique TCRs and subtracting the result from 1. Whether each scalp clone was CD4 or CD8 was inferred by checking scalp TCRbeta sequences against the CD4 and CD8 repertoires from sorted blood. TCRdb took this table from immuneACCESS and kept in-frame rearrangements with V and J called. Such tables lack part of the clones; where checked against another copy, unresolved V genes explain under half of the gap, and the rest is unexplained. V and J calls and clone size are copied from that table; D and trimming were computed from the DNA. Recorded for this sample are hundreds of thousands of clones; 50% to 70% of them occurred a single time. The ten biggest clones cover approximately 0.45% of the sample.

Details on this clone: It lacks a known antigen. No base quality information exists; no much larger clone differs at one position.

Explained via the paper, the time point label denotes: baseline before oral tofacitinib. Peripheral blood and lesional scalp punch biopsies were obtained from patients with alopecia areata. PBMCs were isolated by density centrifugation and stained for CD3, CD4 and CD8, and CD4+ and CD8+ T cells were sorted on a FACSAria. The origin of this receptor is a human donor with alopecia areata. The chain was built from TRBV5-1 and TRBJ2-7, and TRBD2 matches 9 of the central bases. Here the sequenced sample was CD4+ T cells sorted from blood, taken at week 0. At the DNA level, the sequence is TGCGCCAGCAGCTTGGCCAGGAGCGGGAGGTTTAGCAACGAGCAGTACTTC. Its coded protein is CASSLARSGRFSNEQYF.